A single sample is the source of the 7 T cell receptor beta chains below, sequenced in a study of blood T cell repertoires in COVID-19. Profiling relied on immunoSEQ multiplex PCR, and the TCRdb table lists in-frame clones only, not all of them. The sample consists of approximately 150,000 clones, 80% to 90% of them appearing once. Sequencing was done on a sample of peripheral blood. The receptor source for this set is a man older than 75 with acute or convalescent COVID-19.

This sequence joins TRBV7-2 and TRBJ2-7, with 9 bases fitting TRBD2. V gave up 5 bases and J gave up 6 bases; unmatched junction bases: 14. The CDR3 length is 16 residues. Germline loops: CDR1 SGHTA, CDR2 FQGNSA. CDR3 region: CASSPDSGSTVAEQYF. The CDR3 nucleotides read TGTGCCAGCAGCCCCGATAGCGGGAGTACCGTCGCCGAGCAGTACTTC.

The CDR3 sequence is CASSLVGNVGSGNTIYF. The CDR3, as DNA: TGTGCCAGCAGCTTAGTCGGGAACGTTGGCTCTGGAAACACCATATATTTT. This chain uses TRBV7-6 with TRBJ1-3, with D hard to call. Germline loops: CDR1 SGHVS, CDR2 FNYEAQ. With 1 base removed from V and 0 bases from J, the gap between germline ends came to 13 bases. The CDR3 runs to 17 residues.

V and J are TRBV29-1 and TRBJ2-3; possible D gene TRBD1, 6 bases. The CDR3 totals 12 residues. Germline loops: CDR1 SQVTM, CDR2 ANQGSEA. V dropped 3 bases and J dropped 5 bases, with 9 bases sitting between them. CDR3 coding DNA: TGCAGCGTTGATGGGGGCCAAGATACGCAGTATTTT. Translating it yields CSVDGGQDTQYF.

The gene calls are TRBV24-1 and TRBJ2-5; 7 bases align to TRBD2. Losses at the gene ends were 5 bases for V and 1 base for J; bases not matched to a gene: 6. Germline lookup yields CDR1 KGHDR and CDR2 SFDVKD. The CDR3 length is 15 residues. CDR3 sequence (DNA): TGTGCCACCAGTGCCTGGGGGGGGATCCAAGAGACCCAGTACTTC. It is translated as CATSAWGGIQETQYF.

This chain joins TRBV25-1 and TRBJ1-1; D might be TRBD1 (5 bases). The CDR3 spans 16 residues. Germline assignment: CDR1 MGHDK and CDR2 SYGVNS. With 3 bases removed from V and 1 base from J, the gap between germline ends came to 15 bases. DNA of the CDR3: TGTGCCAGCAGTGAGGGTAGTCAGGGCCAGAACACTGAAGCTTTCTTT. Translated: CASSEGSQGQNTEAFF.

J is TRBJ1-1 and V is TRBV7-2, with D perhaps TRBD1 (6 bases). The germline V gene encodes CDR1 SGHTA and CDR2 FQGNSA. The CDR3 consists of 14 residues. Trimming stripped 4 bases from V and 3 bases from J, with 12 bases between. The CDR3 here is CASSYKPGDTEAFF. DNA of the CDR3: TGTGCCAGCAGCTACAAGCCAGGGGACACTGAAGCTTTCTTT. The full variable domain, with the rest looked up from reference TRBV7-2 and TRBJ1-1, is GAGVSQSPSNKVTEKGKDVELRCDPISGHTALYWYRQSLGQGLEFLIYFQGNSAPDKSGLPSDRFSAERTGGSVSTLTIQRTQQEDSAVYLCASSYKPGDTEAFFGQGTRLTVV.

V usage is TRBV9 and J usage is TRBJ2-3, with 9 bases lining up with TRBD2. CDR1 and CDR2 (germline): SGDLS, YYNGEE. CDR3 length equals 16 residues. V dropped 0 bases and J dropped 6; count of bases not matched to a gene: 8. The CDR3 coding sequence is TGTGCCAGCAGCGTAGTCAGCGGGGGGCCGGGGGATACGCAGTATTTT. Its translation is CASSVVSGGPGDTQYF.